These T cell receptor beta chains were read from a single sample in a study of T-cell reconstitution after alpha-beta-depleted transplantation in children. One entry per CDR3 protein results from TCRdb running MiXCR on the PCR reads. The sample records 100,000 to 150,000 distinct CDR3 sequences, about 21% being singletons. Sequencing used PBMCs, mostly from graft donor cells, obtained 180 days after TCRalphabeta/CD19-depleted stem cell transplant. These receptors were taken from a male patient aged 2 to 9 who had a stem cell transplant for chronic granulomatous disease, so the T cells may come from the graft donor. CDR3s leave out the opening cysteine and the closing phenylalanine or tryptophan.

v_gene	j_gene	CDR3aa
TRBV20-1	TRBJ2-5	SARPRDRVETQY
TRBV29-1	TRBJ1-2	SVEYGYT
TRBV20-1	TRBJ1-2	SARGTGKDYGYT
TRBV4-1	TRBJ2-3	ASSISWGSGNGDTQY
TRBV20-1	TRBJ1-2	SAWTPDGRRGYT
TRBV4-2	TRBJ2-1	ASSPGSRYNEQF
TRBV29-1	TRBJ1-2	SVDDGYT
TRBV5-4	TRBJ2-1	ASSSGSKWDQF
TRBV9	TRBJ2-7	ASSVGGASGTEQY
TRBV29-1	TRBJ2-2	SVEKYGGTMLVRTGELF
TRBV4-1	TRBJ2-1	ASSQAFTLSNEQF
TRBV5-1	TRBJ2-3	ASSLRPTDTQY
TRBV12-3/TRBV12-4	TRBJ2-7	ASAQGSGAYYEQY
TRBV13	TRBJ2-7	ASSSPMRALEQY
TRBV6-5	TRBJ2-7	ASRTSPSYEQY
TRBV7-9	TRBJ2-7	ASSAKSSYEQY
TRBV11-2	TRBJ2-5	ASSLVRTGGVETQY
TRBV20-1	TRBJ2-5	SALGPAETQY
TRBV18	TRBJ2-5	ASSNPTGLHGETQY
TRBV7-2	TRBJ2-3	ASSIGTSGDTQY
TRBV7-2	TRBJ2-1	ASSLGVSSYNEQF
TRBV7-9	TRBJ2-7	ASSLGVIEQY
TRBV29-1	TRBJ1-1	SVGRQAYNTEAF
TRBV7-9	TRBJ2-7	ASSFRPGIPEYEQY
TRBV5-1	TRBJ1-1	ASSLGDRMNTEAF
TRBV7-2	TRBJ2-5	ASSVDSYEKETQY
TRBV20-1	TRBJ2-1	SARDWATWNEQF
TRBV12-3/TRBV12-4	TRBJ2-3	ASSDGTGALDTQY
TRBV20-1	TRBJ2-2	SARDPSSGVDTGELF
TRBV18	TRBJ2-5	ASSSRAQETQY
TRBV4-3	TRBJ1-4	ASSQDQFSGLGNEKLF
TRBV20-1	TRBJ2-3	SATVLADTQY
TRBV20-1	TRBJ2-5	SAWGDTGTSDETQY
TRBV12-3/TRBV12-4	TRBJ2-5	ASTDGGTSGTQKTQY
TRBV29-1	TRBJ2-3	SGSGRAGVLDTQY
TRBV27	TRBJ2-3	ASSALTGFYTDTQY
TRBV5-1	TRBJ2-7	ASKDGSYEQY
TRBV9	TRBJ2-1	ASRPTLAAADLSYNEQF
TRBV12-3/TRBV12-4	TRBJ1-1	ASSFERPEAF
TRBV6-2/TRBV6-3	TRBJ2-2	ASSHTSGMNTGELF
TRBV29-1	TRBJ2-2	SVEQVNTGELF
TRBV20-1	TRBJ1-5	SASPDSKGQPQH
TRBV18	TRBJ2-7	ASSSRDRAKGY
TRBV5-1	TRBJ2-1	ASSLTPSSYNEQF
TRBV12-3/TRBV12-4	TRBJ1-1	ASSMGVPPEAF
TRBV12-3/TRBV12-4	TRBJ2-7	ASSFGRTLGEQY
TRBV5-1	TRBJ1-1	ASRNAGLAEAF
TRBV12-3/TRBV12-4	TRBJ2-3	ASSFEVAGGSSDTQY
TRBV27	TRBJ2-7	ASSLVDNSYEQY